This T cell receptor beta chain was sequenced for a study of shared clonotypes between healthy human individuals (dated by TCRdb to 2018 to 2020). For context, the study as a whole: The cohort included a few men and a couple of women between 18 and 49 years of age. Per donor, leukapheresis produced somewhere between about 0.94 and 9.5 billion PBMCs. Blood TCR repertoires of roughly five healthy adults were deeply sequenced to estimate repertoire size and the extent of clonotype sharing between individuals. To increase sequencing depth and limit assay-specific biases, different laboratories used diverse techniques to prepare libraries and sequence TCR repertoires. For each donor, CD4 naive and CD4 memory were each given three plates, CD8 naive was given two plates, and CD8 memory was given one plate. Findings and caveats that apply to the study as a whole: The small number of donors limited the genetic and exposure-history diversity represented. Naive subsets generally had larger estimated clonotype richness than memory subsets. Pairwise subsampling led to the expectation that sequencing depth would affect the degree of clonotype sharing among donors. Sampling was restricted to blood, and TCR repertoires in tissues likely differ from the TCR repertoires found in blood. Rarefaction of sorted-subset datasets indicated incomplete sequencing despite the large sequencing depth. Compared with non-shared clonotypes, clonotypes shared by all four sorted-subset donors had higher generation probabilities. Across a handful of donors, 5% to 6% of naive CD4, approximately 3.6% of naive CD8, around 2.1% of memory CD4, and approximately 0.4% of memory CD8 clonotypes were shared.

From cysteine to phenylalanine, the CDR3 is 17 amino acids long. Kept here is only the CDR3 DNA, which spans 51 bases and is read in frame from base 1. Per the germline V gene (reference sequence), SSHAT is the CDR1 and FNYEAQ is the CDR2. Between the V and J ends, shortened by 1 base and 0 bases respectively, the junction contains 13 bases. For the CD8 naive samples, CD45RO-negative cells were positively selected for CCR7, yielding a CD45RA+CCR7+ population from which TemRA cells were excluded. Healthy HIV-negative adults with no recently reported acute infections or vaccinations were included as donors. All donors were Caucasian adults living in Nashville, Tennessee, USA. Blood was obtained by leukapheresis, after which PBMCs were separated by Ficoll-Histopaque density gradient centrifugation and cryopreserved in liquid nitrogen vapor phase. Analytical flow cytometry was used to check the purity and quantity of each magnetically sorted T cell population. Each sorted fraction had its genomic DNA isolated and then quantified by UV absorbance on a Nanodrop 2000c.

Using the deep immunoSEQ assay, multiplex PCR amplified TCR CDR3 regions from genomic DNA. Genomic DNA extracted from each cell subset was distributed evenly over all wells of several immunoSEQ 96-well plates, and each plate served as one replicate. For sorted subsets, each replicate PCR was loaded with 200 ng genomic DNA, equivalent to approximately 33,000 T cell genomes. The purified libraries were quantified using a Qubit 3.0 fluorometer, sized with a Bioanalyzer 2100, and then quantified again using the KAPA Library Quantification kit. Every immunoSEQ 96-well plate was sequenced on a separate single-read 150-cycle Illumina NextSeq 550 flow cell. The original pipeline was this. Because only junctional sequences without quality scores were contained in the immunoSEQ output, filtering matching that applied to full-length reads could not be performed. To assign V/J genes and CDR3, sequences were annotated using PyIR, a Python wrapper for IgBLAST v1.9, with IMGT germline references. Reads were filtered out if the reads had weak V/J assignments (E-value above 1e-6), no CDR3, stop codons, out-of-frame junctions, or ambiguous translated residues. V3J clonotypes were defined by identical inferred V gene, J gene, and CDR3 amino acid sequence. Percentage overlap between repertoires was computed as shared unique clonotypes divided by the size of the smaller repertoire. Repertoire richness was assessed with RTK rarefaction, the Chao1 estimator, and Recon v2.1 estimates of unobserved clonotypes. OLGA was used to compute generation probabilities for all TCRbeta clonotypes that the gDNA method yielded from a few donors. The source is immuneACCESS, and TCRdb retained only in-frame sequences with V and J called. Part of the clones is not carried over; for the studies checked, unresolved V genes explain less than half of this, and the remainder is unexplained. V, J and clone size reflect that table, while D and trimming were determined from the DNA. Recorded for this sample are about 2.1 million clones; approximately 92% of them occurred a single time. The biggest ten clones account for about 1.6% of the sample.

Regarding this clone: Which antigen it targets is not known. No qualities accompany the bases; no much larger clone lies one base away.

Sample: naive CD8+ T cells from PBMCs. The cell subset or site label on this specimen signifies: CD45RA+CCR7+. The chain is made from TRBV7-7 and TRBJ1-5; the D gene cannot be named for sure. The sequence was collected from a man younger than 35 in good health. Some clones in this sample may be carry-over from other donors' samples. Here the CDR3 is given as CASSLGSRSYSNQPQHF. At the DNA level, the sequence is TGTGCCAGCAGCTTAGGGTCGCGCAGCTATAGCAATCAGCCCCAGCATTTT.